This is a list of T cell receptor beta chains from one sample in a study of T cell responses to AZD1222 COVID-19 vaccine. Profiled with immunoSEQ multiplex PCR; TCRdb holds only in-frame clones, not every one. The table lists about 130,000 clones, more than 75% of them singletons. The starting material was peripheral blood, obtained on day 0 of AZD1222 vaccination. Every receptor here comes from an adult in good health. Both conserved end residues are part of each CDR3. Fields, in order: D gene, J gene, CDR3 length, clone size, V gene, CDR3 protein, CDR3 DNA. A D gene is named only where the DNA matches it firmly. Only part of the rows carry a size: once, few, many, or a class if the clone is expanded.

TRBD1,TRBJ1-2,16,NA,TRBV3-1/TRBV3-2,CASSPPRATGVYGYTF,TGTGCCAGCAGCCCCCCGAGGGCGACAGGGGTGTATGGCTACACCTTC
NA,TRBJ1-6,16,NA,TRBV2,CASSEGKVGNNSPLHF,TGTGCCAGCAGTGAAGGAAAGGTCGGAAATAATTCACCCCTCCACTTT
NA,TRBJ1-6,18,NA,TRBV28,CASSRSPQGRSQNSPLHF,TGTGCCAGCAGTAGGTCCCCACAGGGACGCTCCCAGAATTCACCCCTCCACTTT
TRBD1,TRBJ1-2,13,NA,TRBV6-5,CASRGTDHYGYTF,TGTGCCAGCAGGGGGACAGACCACTATGGCTACACCTTC
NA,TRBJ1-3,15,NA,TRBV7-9,CASSFTRSSGNTIYF,TGTGCCAGCAGCTTTACACGCAGCTCTGGAAACACCATATATTTT
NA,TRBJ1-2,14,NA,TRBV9,CASSVEKQGHGYTF,TGTGCCAGCAGCGTAGAGAAACAGGGTCATGGCTACACCTTC
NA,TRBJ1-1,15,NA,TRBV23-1,CASSQSAQENTEAFF,TGCGCCAGCAGTCAATCGGCTCAGGAGAACACTGAAGCTTTCTTT
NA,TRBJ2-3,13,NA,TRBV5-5,CASRGLRTDTQYF,TGTGCCAGCAGGGGGCTTCGCACAGATACGCAGTATTTT
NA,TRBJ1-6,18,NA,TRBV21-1,CASSKRDSPVSYNSPLHF,TGTGCCAGCAGCAAACGGGACAGCCCCGTTTCTTATAATTCACCCCTCCACTTT
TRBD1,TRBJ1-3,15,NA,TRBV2,CASTPDRDRGNTIYF,TGTGCCAGCACCCCAGACCGGGACAGGGGAAACACCATATATTTT
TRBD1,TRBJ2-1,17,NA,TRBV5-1,CASSSNHGQGFKNEQFF,TGCGCCAGCAGCTCGAATCACGGACAGGGGTTTAAAAATGAGCAGTTCTTC
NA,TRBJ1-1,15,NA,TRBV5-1,CASTYATGARTEAFF,TGCGCCAGCACTTATGCTACGGGGGCGCGGACTGAAGCTTTCTTT
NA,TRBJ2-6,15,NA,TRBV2,CASGQQDSGANVLTF,TGTGCCAGCGGCCAACAAGACTCTGGGGCCAACGTCCTGACTTTC
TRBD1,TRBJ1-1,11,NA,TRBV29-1,CSVAGGAEAFF,TGCAGCGTTGCAGGGGGAGCTGAAGCTTTCTTT
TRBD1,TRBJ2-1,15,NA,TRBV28,CASTLGDRYYNEQFF,TGTGCCAGCACCTTGGGGGACAGGTACTACAATGAGCAGTTCTTC
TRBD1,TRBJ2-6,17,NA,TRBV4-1,CASSQGTGGSGANVLTF,TGCGCCAGCAGCCAAGGAACAGGGGGCTCTGGGGCCAACGTCCTGACTTTC
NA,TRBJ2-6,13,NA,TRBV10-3,CAILGSGANVLTF,TGTGCCATCCTAGGGTCTGGGGCCAACGTCCTGACTTTC
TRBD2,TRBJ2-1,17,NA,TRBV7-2,CASSLGRLSGGRSEQFF,TGTGCCAGCAGCTTAGGCAGGTTATCGGGGGGGCGGAGTGAGCAGTTCTTC
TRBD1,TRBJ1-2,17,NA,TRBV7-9,CASSSRTGAVSNYGYTF,TGTGCCAGCAGCTCGCGGACAGGGGCGGTTTCTAACTATGGCTACACCTTC
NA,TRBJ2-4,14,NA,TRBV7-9,CASSLGDTSDIQYF,TGTGCCAGCAGCTTAGGCGACACTTCGGACATTCAGTACTTC
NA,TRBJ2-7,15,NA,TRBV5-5,CASSLGQGRLYEQYF,TGTGCCAGCAGCTTGGGTCAGGGGAGACTCTACGAGCAGTACTTC
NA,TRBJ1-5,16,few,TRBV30,CAWSHWGGISNQPQHF,TGTGCCTGGAGCCATTGGGGCGGGATTAGCAATCAGCCCCAGCATTTT
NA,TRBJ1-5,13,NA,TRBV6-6,CASSPVLNQPQHF,TGTGCCAGCAGCCCCGTCCTAAATCAGCCCCAGCATTTT
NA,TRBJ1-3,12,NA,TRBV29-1,CSVVGLGNTIYF,TGCAGCGTTGTAGGGCTCGGAAACACCATATATTTT
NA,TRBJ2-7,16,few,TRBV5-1,CASSLLGGQGSYEQYF,TGCGCCAGCAGCTTGTTAGGGGGGCAGGGATCCTACGAGCAGTACTTC
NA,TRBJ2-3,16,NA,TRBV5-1,CASSFYRQRLTDTQYF,TGCGCCAGCAGCTTTTATAGACAGAGGCTCACAGATACGCAGTATTTT
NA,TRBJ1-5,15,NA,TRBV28,CASSLGGYSNQPQHF,TGTGCCAGCAGTTTAGGGGGCTATAGCAATCAGCCCCAGCATTTT
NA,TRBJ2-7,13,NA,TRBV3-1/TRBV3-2,CASSLFQGGEQYF,TGTGCCAGCAGCCTTTTTCAGGGGGGAGAGCAGTACTTC
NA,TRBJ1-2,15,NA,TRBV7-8,CASSSLSQGTYGYTF,TGTGCCAGCAGCTCCTTGAGTCAGGGCACCTATGGCTACACCTTC
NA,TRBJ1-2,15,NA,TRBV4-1,CASSQGEEVGTPLSF,TGCGCCAGCAGCCAAGGGGAGGAGGTTGGGACCCCTCTGAGCTTC
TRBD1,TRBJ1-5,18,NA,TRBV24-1,CATSDSPPGTGGSEPQHF,TGTGCCACCAGTGACTCACCCCCCGGGACAGGGGGCTCTGAGCCCCAGCATTTT
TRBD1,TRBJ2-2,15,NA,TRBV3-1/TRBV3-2,CASSERQGAIGELFF,TGTGCCAGCAGCGAACGACAGGGGGCGATCGGGGAGCTGTTTTTT
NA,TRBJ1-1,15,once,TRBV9,CASSVVGNSNTEAFF,TGTGCCAGCAGCGTAGTAGGCAATTCGAACACTGAAGCTTTCTTT
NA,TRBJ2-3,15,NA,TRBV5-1,CASSFSRGPTDTQYF,TGCGCCAGCAGCTTCTCCCGGGGACCCACAGATACGCAGTATTTT
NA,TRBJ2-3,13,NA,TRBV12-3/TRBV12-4,CASKWGSTDTQYF,TGTGCCAGCAAATGGGGGAGTACAGATACGCAGTATTTT
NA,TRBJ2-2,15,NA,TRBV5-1,CASSLVMRAQGELFF,TGCGCCAGCAGCTTGGTCATGAGGGCGCAGGGGGAGCTGTTTTTT
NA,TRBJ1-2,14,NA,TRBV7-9,CASSLEGGSYGYTF,TGTGCCAGCAGCCTGGAGGGAGGGAGCTATGGCTACACCTTC
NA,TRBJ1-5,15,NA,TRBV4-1,CASSQDLSVIQPQHF,TGCGCCAGCAGCCAAGATCTTAGTGTGATACAGCCCCAGCATTTT
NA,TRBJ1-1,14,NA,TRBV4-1,CASSQVGTDTEAFF,TGCGCCAGCAGCCAAGTAGGGACGGACACTGAAGCTTTCTTT
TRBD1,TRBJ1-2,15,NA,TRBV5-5,CASSLGQGARYGYTF,TGTGCCAGCAGCTTGGGACAGGGGGCTCGGTATGGCTACACCTTC
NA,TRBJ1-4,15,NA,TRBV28,CASSLRTEGNEKLFF,TGTGCCAGCAGTCTCCGGACAGAGGGAAATGAAAAACTGTTTTTT
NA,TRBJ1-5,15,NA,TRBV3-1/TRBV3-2,CASSHNRQAGQPQHF,TGTGCCAGCAGCCACAATCGGCAGGCAGGGCAGCCCCAGCATTTT
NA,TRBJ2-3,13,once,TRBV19,CASNAGRTDTQYF,TGTGCCAGTAACGCAGGGCGCACAGATACGCAGTATTTT
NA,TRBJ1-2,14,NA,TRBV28,CATKRGSGHYGYTF,TGTGCCACCAAGAGGGGGTCGGGGCACTATGGCTACACCTTC
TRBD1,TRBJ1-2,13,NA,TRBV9,CASSGTGGYGYTF,TGTGCCAGCAGCGGGACAGGCGGCTATGGCTACACCTTC
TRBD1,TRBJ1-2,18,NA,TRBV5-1,CASSPKGQGRNFNYGYTF,TGCGCCAGCAGCCCAAAGGGACAGGGAAGAAATTTTAACTATGGCTACACCTTC
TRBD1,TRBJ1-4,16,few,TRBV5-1,CASSLAGTEPNEKLFF,TGCGCCAGCAGCTTGGCCGGGACAGAGCCTAATGAAAAACTGTTTTTT
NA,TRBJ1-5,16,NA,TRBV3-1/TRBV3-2,CASSQTGMGRNQPQHF,TGTGCCAGCAGCCAAACAGGGATGGGGAGAAATCAGCCCCAGCATTTT
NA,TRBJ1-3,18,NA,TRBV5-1,CASSPSAGLITSGNTIYF,TGCGCCAGCAGCCCTTCGGCGGGGCTAATTACCTCTGGAAACACCATATATTTT
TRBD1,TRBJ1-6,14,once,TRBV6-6,CASRQGDRFSPLHF,TGTGCCAGCAGACAAGGGGACAGATTCTCACCCCTCCACTTT
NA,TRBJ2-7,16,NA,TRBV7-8,CASSFGTRDGLYEQYF,TGTGCCAGCAGCTTCGGGACCCGGGACGGCCTCTACGAGCAGTACTTC
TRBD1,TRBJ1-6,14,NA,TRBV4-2,CASRGGQGGSPLHF,TGTGCCAGCAGGGGGGGACAGGGTGGTTCACCCCTCCACTTT
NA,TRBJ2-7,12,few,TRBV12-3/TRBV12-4,CASSAQGYEQYF,TGTGCCAGCAGTGCACAGGGATACGAGCAGTACTTC